This TCR beta chain was obtained from a study of blood T cells in healthy people across ages. It was with a sample-barcoded 5' primer and a J-beta primer mix that a second PCR of roughly 7 to 12 cycles was run. TCRdb independently ran MiXCR on the 5' RACE reads; one entry per CDR3 protein. The table records 800,000 or so distinct CDR3 sequences, about 25% of them present only once. Every sample gave at least 5.5 micrograms of total RNA when it was extracted. The V gene's germline CDR1 is MNHEY and CDR2 SVGAGI. The CDR3 has 16 amino acids. The same specimen was also included in a second study, on T cells of mothers and their children. From that study: For each mother, over 8 million TCR beta CDR3 reads were obtained, and for each child, about 3 million.

The sample taken for sequencing was blood. V usage is TRBV6-5 and J usage is TRBJ2-1, with 9 positions matching TRBD2. With the DNA end fitting TRBJ2-7 better, the J assignment may be wrong. This clonotype originated in a boy between 10 and 17 years old in good health. CDR3 amino acids: CASSYDAGGLPYEQYF. The CDR3 nucleotides read TGTGCCAGCAGTTACGACGCGGGAGGGCTTCCCTACGAGCAGTACTTC.